The clone carrying this T cell receptor beta chain was seen only once. Naive CD8 cells were CD45RO-negative, positively selected for CCR7, excluding terminally differentiated effector memory CD45RA+ cells. V lost 4 bases, J lost 3 bases, and 12 bases stayed unmatched. Germline V CDR1 and CDR2: MNHEY, SVGAGI. There are 16 residues in the CDR3. The method was immunoSEQ multiplex PCR; TCRdb's version includes in-frame clones alone and lacks a portion of them. The table includes millions of clones, about 95% detected once. The data originate from a study of shared clonotypes between healthy human individuals.

The sample was naive CD8+ T cells sorted from blood. The chain recombines TRBV6-5 with TRBJ2-7; 7 bases fit TRBD1. This sequence was found in a man aged 18 to 30 in good health. The CDR3 sequence: CASSSSTGQLLYEQYF. The CDR3 coding sequence is TGTGCCAGCAGTTCCTCAACGGGACAGCTCCTCTACGAGCAGTACTTC.